This T cell receptor beta chain originates from a study of T cells expressing NK-cell markers. As for the study in general: Repertoire data for TCR beta were derived from sorted T cells (CD3+CD56+NKG2C+, CD3+CD56+NKG2C- and CD3+CD56-NKG2C+). The sequencing cohort of eight donors included seven HCMV-seropositive individuals and one seronegative individual. Study-wide results and caveats: Once again these clonotypes came out on top in the CD3+CD56-NKG2C+ fraction of four donors.

Comments on this clonotype: Its specificity is unknown.

The CDR3 totals 13 residues. CDR1 is DFQATT and CDR2 is SNEGSKA in the germline V gene (reference sequence). TCRdb derives one entry per CDR3 protein from the 5' RACE reads, leaving out DNA. Its clone listing holds over 250,000 distinct CDR3 sequences. Sequencing was carried out using blood T cells: a sorted CD56 or NKG2C T cell subset, CD4+ or CD8+ T cells, or bulk PBMC T cells (not recorded which). The TCR originated in a woman between 18 and 69 years old in good health. V and J are TRBV20-1 and TRBJ2-1; no DNA is available, so the TRBD2 call from TCRdb remains unchecked. This CDR3 reads CSASLGGGSEQFF.